This TCR beta chain was retrieved from a study of shared clonotypes between healthy human individuals. Generated by immunoSEQ multiplex PCR, the TCRdb table keeps only in-frame clones and is missing some. Counted here are millions of clones, 80% to 95% occurring once; the ten biggest clones make up about 0.39%. This CDR3 has 16 amino acids. Per germline, CDR1 MGHRA and CDR2 YSYEKL. V lost 2 bases, J lost 3 bases, and 7 bases stayed unmatched. V usage is TRBV4-1 and J usage is TRBJ1-2, with 9 bases lining up with TRBD1. The sequence came from a man younger than 30 in good health. Some clones in this sample may be carry-over from other donors' samples. Input material: naive CD4+ T cells from PBMCs. Subset in this sample: CD45RA+ positively selected. CDR3 DNA sequence: TGCGCCAGCAGCCAACCGGGACAGGGCCTACACTATGGCTACACCTTC. Translated, it gives CASSQPGQGLHYGYTF.